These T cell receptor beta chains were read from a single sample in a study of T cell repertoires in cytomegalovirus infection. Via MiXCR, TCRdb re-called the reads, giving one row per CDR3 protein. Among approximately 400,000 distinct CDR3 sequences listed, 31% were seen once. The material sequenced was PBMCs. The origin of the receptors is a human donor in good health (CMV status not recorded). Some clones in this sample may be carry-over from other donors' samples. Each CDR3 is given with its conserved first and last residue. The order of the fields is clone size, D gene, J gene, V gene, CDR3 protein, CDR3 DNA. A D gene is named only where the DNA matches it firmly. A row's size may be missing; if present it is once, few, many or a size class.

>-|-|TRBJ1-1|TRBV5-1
CASSFVGGGDLTEAFF
TGCGCCAGCAGCTTCGTGGGGGGAGGCGATTTGACTGAAGCTTTCTTT
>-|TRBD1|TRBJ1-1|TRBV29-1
CSVQRGPGQGSAEAFF
TGCAGCGTCCAAAGGGGTCCGGGACAGGGATCGGCTGAAGCTTTCTTT
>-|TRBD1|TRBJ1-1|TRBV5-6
CASSSGTDEEAFF
TGTGCCAGCAGCTCCGGGACAGATGAAGAAGCTTTCTTT
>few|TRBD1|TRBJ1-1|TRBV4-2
CASSQETRDRGPGEAFF
TGTGCCAGCAGCCAAGAAACCCGGGACAGGGGGCCAGGGGAAGCTTTCTTT
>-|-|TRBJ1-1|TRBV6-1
CASSLLSGRTEAFF
TGTGCCAGCAGCCTGTTATCAGGGAGGACTGAAGCTTTCTTT
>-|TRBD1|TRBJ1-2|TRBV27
CASRGPSTGRNYGYTF
TGTGCCAGCAGGGGCCCCTCGACAGGGAGAAACTATGGCTACACCTTC
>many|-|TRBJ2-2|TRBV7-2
CASRIGGANTGELFF
TGTGCCAGCAGAATCGGGGGCGCGAACACCGGGGAGCTGTTTTTT
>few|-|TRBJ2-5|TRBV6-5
CASKVPWGQETQYF
TGTGCCAGCAAGGTCCCTTGGGGCCAAGAGACCCAGTACTTC
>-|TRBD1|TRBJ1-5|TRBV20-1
CSARQGDQPQHF
TGCAGTGCCAGACAGGGAGACCAGCCCCAGCATTTT
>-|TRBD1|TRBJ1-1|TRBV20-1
CSAREWGGQGMLLSTEAFF
TGCAGTGCTAGAGAATGGGGTGGACAGGGAATGCTTCTGAGCACTGAAGCTTTCTTT
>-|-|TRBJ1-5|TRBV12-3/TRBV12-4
CASAHGQPTGYSNQPQHF
TGTGCCAGTGCCCATGGGCAGCCTACCGGTTATAGCAATCAGCCCCAGCATTTT
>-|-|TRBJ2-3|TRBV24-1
CATSDPISRDGEPVLSTDTQYF
TGTGCCACCAGTGACCCCATATCCCGGGACGGCGAACCTGTACTTAGCACAGATACGCAGTATTTT
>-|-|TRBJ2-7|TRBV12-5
CASGLVLGLLWDEQYF
TGTGCTAGTGGTTTGGTACTGGGCCTCCTATGGGACGAGCAGTACTTC
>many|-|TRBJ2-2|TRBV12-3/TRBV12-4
CASSLGRVIAGELFF
TGTGCCAGCAGTTTAGGCCGGGTAATCGCCGGGGAGCTGTTTTTT
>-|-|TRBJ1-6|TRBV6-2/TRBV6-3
CDSTRPGGREPGLHF
TGTGACAGCACCCGCCCGGGGGGGCGAGAGCCGGGCCTCCACTTT
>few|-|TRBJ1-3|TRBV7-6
CARSLGPRGNSGNTIYF
TGTGCCAGAAGCTTAGGCCCGAGGGGGAACTCTGGCAACACCATATATTTT
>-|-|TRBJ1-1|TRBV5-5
CASSLLYLGTEAFF
TGTGCCAGCAGCTTGCTGTACCTTGGCACTGAAGCTTTCTTT
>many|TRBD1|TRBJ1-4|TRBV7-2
CASSSRQGIAEKLFF
TGTGCCAGCAGCTCCAGACAGGGGATAGCGGAAAAACTGTTTTTT
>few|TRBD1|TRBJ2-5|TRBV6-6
CASSLTGGTETQYF
TGTGCCAGCAGTTTGACAGGGGGAACGGAGACCCAGTACTTC
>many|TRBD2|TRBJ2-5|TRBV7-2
CASSWAAVAGGGGETQYF
TGTGCCAGCAGCTGGGCCGCGGTAGCGGGGGGCGGAGGGGAGACCCAGTACTTC
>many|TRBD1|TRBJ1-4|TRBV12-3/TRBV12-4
CASSRAGGGEKLFF
TGTGCCAGCAGCCGAGCAGGGGGCGGTGAAAAACTGTTTTTT
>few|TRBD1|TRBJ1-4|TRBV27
CASSFLGTVNEKLFF
TGTGCCAGCAGTTTCCTCGGGACAGTTAATGAAAAACTGTTTTTT
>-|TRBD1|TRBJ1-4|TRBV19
CASSIDRGPGKLFF
TGTGCCAGTAGTATCGACAGGGGGCCTGGAAAACTGTTTTTT
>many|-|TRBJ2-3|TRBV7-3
CASSHPRGPSTDTQYF
TGTGCCAGCAGCCATCCCCGGGGTCCTAGCACAGATACGCAGTATTTT
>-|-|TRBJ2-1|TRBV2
CASQTPKDKARGWDEQFF
TGTGCCAGCCAAACCCCCAAGGATAAAGCCCGGGGATGGGATGAGCAGTTCTTC
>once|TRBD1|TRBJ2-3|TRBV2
CASRLDRGIDTQYF
TGTGCCAGCAGACTGGACAGGGGCATAGATACGCAGTATTTT
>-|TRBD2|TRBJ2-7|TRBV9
CASSLGLANEQYF
TGTGCCAGCAGCCTTGGACTAGCGAACGAGCAGTACTTC
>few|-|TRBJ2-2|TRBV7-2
CASSLAGESANTGELFF
TGTGCCAGCAGCTTAGCCGGGGAATCGGCGAACACCGGGGAGCTGTTTTTT
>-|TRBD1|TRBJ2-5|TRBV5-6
CASSTSGTGAETQYF
TGTGCCAGCAGCACCTCCGGGACAGGGGCAGAGACCCAGTACTTC
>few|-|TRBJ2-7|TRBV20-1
CSARDRQGVGGEQYF
TGCAGTGCTAGAGATCGTCAAGGGGTCGGTGGCGAGCAGTACTTC
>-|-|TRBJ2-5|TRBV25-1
CASSEREGLKETQYF
TGTGCCAGCAGTGAACGTGAGGGCCTAAAGGAGACCCAGTACTTC
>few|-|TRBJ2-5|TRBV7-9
CASSSSTGGRETQYF
TGTGCCAGCAGCTCGTCGACGGGGGGCCGGGAGACCCAGTACTTC
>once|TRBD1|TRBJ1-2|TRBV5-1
CASGTGTAKDGYTF
TGCGCCAGCGGTACTGGGACAGCTAAGGATGGCTACACCTTC
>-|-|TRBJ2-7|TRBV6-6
CASAGVASYEQYF
TGTGCCAGCGCAGGGGTCGCTAGCTACGAGCAGTACTTC
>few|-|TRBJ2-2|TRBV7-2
CASSPGLGLERAGELFF
TGTGCCAGCAGCCCCGGCTTAGGCTTAGAGAGGGCCGGGGAGCTGTTTTTT
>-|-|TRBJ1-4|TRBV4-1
CASSQDPGTLWLNEKLFF
TGCGCCAGCAGCCAAGATCCGGGGACCCTATGGCTAAATGAAAAACTGTTTTTT
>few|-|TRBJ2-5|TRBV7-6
CASSASNRVMETQYF
TGTGCCAGCAGCGCATCGAACAGGGTGATGGAGACCCAGTACTTC
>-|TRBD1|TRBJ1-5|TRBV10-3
CAISSGQGVNQPQHF
TGTGCCATCAGCTCCGGACAGGGGGTAAATCAGCCCCAGCATTTT
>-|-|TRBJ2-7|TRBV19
CASSTGSSYEQYF
TGTGCCAGTAGTACCGGCAGCTCCTACGAGCAGTACTTC
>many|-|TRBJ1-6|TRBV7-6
CASSPLQGISPLHF
TGTGCCAGCAGCCCCCTTCAGGGGATCTCACCCCTCCACTTT
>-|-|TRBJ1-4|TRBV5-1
CASSLSVTNEKLFF
TGCGCCAGCAGCTTGAGTGTAACTAATGAAAAACTGTTTTTT
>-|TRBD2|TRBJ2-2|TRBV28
CASRRGGHSNTGELFF
TGTGCCAGCAGGCGGGGGGGCCATTCGAACACCGGGGAGCTGTTTTTT
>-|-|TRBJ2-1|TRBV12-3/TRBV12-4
CASSLRGMGSNEQFF
TGTGCCAGCAGTTTGAGGGGGATGGGTAGCAATGAGCAGTTCTTC
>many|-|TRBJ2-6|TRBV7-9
CASSLDLPGLNSGANVLTF
TGTGCCAGCAGCTTAGATCTACCAGGTCTCAACTCTGGGGCCAACGTCCTGACTTTC
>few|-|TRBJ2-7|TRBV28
CASSSLTRVNKSYEQYF
TGTGCCAGCAGCTCCCTGACCAGGGTAAACAAATCCTACGAGCAGTACTTC
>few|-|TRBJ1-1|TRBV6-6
CASSYSREGAFF
TGTGCCAGCAGTTACTCGAGGGAGGGGGCTTTCTTT
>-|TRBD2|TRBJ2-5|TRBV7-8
CDSSFHMGGRETQYF
TGTGACAGCAGCTTTCACATGGGGGGGAGAGAGACCCAGTACTTC
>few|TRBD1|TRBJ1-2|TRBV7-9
CASSFFFPGRGSYGYTF
TGTGCCAGCAGCTTCTTCTTCCCCGGCAGGGGGTCCTATGGCTACACCTTC
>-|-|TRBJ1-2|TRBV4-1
CASSQVAEGYGYTF
TGCGCCAGCAGCCAAGTGGCGGAGGGCTATGGCTACACCTTC
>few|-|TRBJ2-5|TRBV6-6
CASRGMETQYF
TGTGCCAGCAGGGGCATGGAGACCCAGTACTTC